This TCR beta chain was retrieved from a study of T cells in Graves' hyperthyroidism and ophthalmopathy. General observations from the study: Ophthalmopathy was predicted by the model a median of approximately 6 months ahead of onset.

Authors of the study amplified TCR beta CDR3 regions from RNA transcripts. Initially, a first-round RT-PCR of the TCR CDR3 employed the HTBI primer set. TCRdb called the multiplex PCR reads again in MiXCR, with one record for every CDR3 protein. The repertoire holds hundreds of thousands of distinct CDR3 sequences, with 46% as singletons. With regard to this clonotype: Its target is unknown. The CDR3 ends on some other residue instead of the conserved phenylalanine or tryptophan, so this is likely a read error.

For the diagnoses, clinical symptoms, serum thyroxine and TRAb, thyroid ultrasound and orbital computed tomography were used. From germline, CDR1 is LNHDA and CDR2 SQIVND (reference sequence). Trimming cost V 5 bases and J 0 bases; bases outside gene matches: 9. This CDR3 has 17 residues. This receptor was identified in a woman between 18 and 30 years old with Graves' hyperthyroidism. The chain carries TRBV19 and TRBJ2-7; 11 bases map to TRBD2. Sample: peripheral blood or thyroid tissue (not recorded which). The CDR3 region has the DNA TGTGCCAGTAGTGGGCCCGGGACTAGCGGAAGCTCCTACGAGCAGTACTCC. Its protein product is CASSGPGTSGSSYEQYS.